The source of this T cell receptor (beta chain) is a study of T cell responses to AZD1222 COVID-19 vaccine (dated by TCRdb to the early 2020s). As for the study more broadly: AZD1222 recipients whose second dose came at about 4 weeks and those whose second dose came at about 12 weeks were combined into one group, since spike-specific TCR depth and breadth did not differ between the two schedules. TCR sequencing was performed for approximately 240 trial participants, of whom roughly 200 were given two doses of AZD1222 and roughly 25 were given two doses of MenACWY control vaccine. Trial participants were enrolled by age into subgroups of 18-55, 56-69 and 70-plus years, and about 150, 27 and 61 TCR-sequenced participants, respectively, were included in these subgroups.

Worth noting for this clone: The clone's antigen remains unknown. No base-level quality is on record; no much larger clone is a single base apart.

Overall study outcomes, separate from this receptor: Conclusions about previously exposed vaccinees are limited because only a handful of AZD1222 recipients were SARS-CoV-2 seropositive at baseline. Because no day 14 peak-response samples were available, repertoires were characterized only after the peak T cell response. The whole spike protein was spanned by vaccine-associated CD4 TCRs, and dominant responses were seen in regions 160-218 and 743-854. A significant rise in spike-specific TCR breadth and depth was observed after two AZD1222 doses relative to day 0 and relative to MenACWY recipients. Epitopes outside the regions mutated in the B.1.351 and B.1.1.7 variants were reportedly recognized by nearly half of the unique spike-specific TCRs. Participants were mostly white British and included more females than males, and it was suggested by the authors that clonal diversity may have been underestimated. In the small 56-69-year group, the increase in depth fell short of significance, most likely because of low power.

In the paper's terms, the time point label means: baseline before first vaccination. Samples from vaccinated people were obtained from the UK trials COV001 and COV002, which included a single-blind randomized controlled phase 2/3 trial of AZD1222 (ChAdOx1 nCoV-19) in healthy adults. Trial participant PBMC samples were collected at day 0 and day 28 after the second dose for TCRbeta chain sequencing. The CDR3 regions of human TCRbeta chains were analyzed by immunosequencing. The paper's data handling went like this. Repertoire TCRs were matched against a reference library of SARS-CoV-2-specific TCRs generated with the MIRA antigen-specificity platform. Breadth was defined as the fraction of unique TCRs that were SARS-CoV-2-associated, and depth was defined as the fraction of total T cells that were SARS-CoV-2-associated. Each spike-specific TCR was assigned to its reactive spike region and to a CD4 or CD8 class using the MIRA data. Log10-transformed breadth and depth values were compared by one-way ANOVA with Sidak's multiple comparisons tests. As stored in TCRdb, this immuneACCESS dataset retains in-frame rearrangements with V and J assigned. A fraction of the clones does not appear; measured against another copy, unresolved V genes explain less than half of the discrepancy, and the remainder lacks a known reason. V and J calls plus clone size are reproduced from that table; the DNA served to infer D and trimming. This sample comprises 80,000 to 130,000 clones, about 89% of them detected only once. The ten top clones hold roughly a sixth of the sample.

The material was peripheral blood, obtained on day 0 of AZD1222 vaccination. The source of this sequence is an adult in good health.

The DNA sequence follows: TGTGCCAGCAGCTTAGTCGGAGGGGGCGACGAGCAGTACTTC. The resulting protein is CASSLVGGGDEQYF. The rearranged segments are TRBV7-2 and TRBJ2-7; a tentative D match to TRBD1 spans 7 bases. The CDR3, cysteine through phenylalanine, is 14 amino acids long. The CDR3 DNA has 42 bases and is translated from base 1. The germline V gene specifies SGHTA as CDR1 and FQGNSA as CDR2. At the junction V is shortened by 1 base and J by 5 bases, with 12 bases in between.